This T cell receptor beta chain comes out of a study of shared clonotypes between healthy human individuals. Whole-study results and caveats: The generation probabilities recorded for non-shared clonotypes fell below those of clonotypes shared by all four donors. Among the subsets, naive ones generally showed larger estimated richness than memory ones.

Method: immunoSEQ multiplex PCR; TCRdb's copy keeps in-frame clones and lacks some. The sample shows 2,500,000 or so clones, 85% to 95% of them seen only once. V lost 2 bases, J lost 0 bases, and 16 bases lay in between. This CDR3 has 17 amino acids. CDR1 is ENHRY and CDR2 is SYGVKD in the germline V gene. Comments on this clone: What it binds is not known.

Free of recent acute infections or vaccinations, the donors were healthy HIV-negative adults. The sequenced material came from naive CD4+ T cells from PBMCs. Subset indicated: CD45RA+ positively selected. The rearrangement uses TRBV10-3 and TRBJ2-5; D unclear. The source is a man aged 18 to 29 in good health. Some clones in this sample may be carry-over from other donors' samples. CDR3 DNA sequence: TGTGCCATCAGTGAGGGTCCCCTTGACCGAGACCAAGAGACCCAGTACTTC. As protein: CAISEGPLDRDQETQYF.